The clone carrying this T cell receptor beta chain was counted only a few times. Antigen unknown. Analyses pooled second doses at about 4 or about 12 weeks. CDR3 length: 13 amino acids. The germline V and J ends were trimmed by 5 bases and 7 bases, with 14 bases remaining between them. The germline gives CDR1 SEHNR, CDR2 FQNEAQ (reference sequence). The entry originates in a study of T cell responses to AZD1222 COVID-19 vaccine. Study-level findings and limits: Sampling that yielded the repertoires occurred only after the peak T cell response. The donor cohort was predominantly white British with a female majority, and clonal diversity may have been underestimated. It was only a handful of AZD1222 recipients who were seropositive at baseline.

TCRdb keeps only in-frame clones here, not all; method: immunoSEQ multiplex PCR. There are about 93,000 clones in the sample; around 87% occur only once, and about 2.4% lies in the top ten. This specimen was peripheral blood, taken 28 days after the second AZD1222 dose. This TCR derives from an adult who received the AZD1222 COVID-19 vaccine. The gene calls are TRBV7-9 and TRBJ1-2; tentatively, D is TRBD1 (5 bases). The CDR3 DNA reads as TGTGCCAGCAGCGGGGGACGGGCTATTGGCTACACCTTC. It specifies CASSGGRAIGYTF.